This T cell receptor (beta chain) was observed in a study of Ad26.COV2.S vaccination and SARS-CoV-2 variants. Study background: Donor got 5x10^10 or 1x10^11 viral particles of Ad26.COV2.S.

Indicated treatment: some 20 received Ad26.COV2.S at low or high dose, single or two shots; roughly five received placebo; per-sample allocation not given. The study sampled participants on day 63 after the first vaccine or placebo injection. There are a few counts of this clone. This CDR3 region has 15 residues. Germline-derived CDR1 and CDR2 are SGHVS and FQNEAQ. Trimming took 5 bases from V and 0 from J; bases not matched to a gene: 4. Profiled with immunoSEQ multiplex PCR; TCRdb holds only in-frame clones, not every one. The sample records 300,000 to 500,000 clones, roughly nine tenths being singletons.

This specimen was peripheral blood, taken in a trial of Ad26.COV2.S vaccine versus placebo. The receptor's source is a person aged 18-65 years who received the Ad26.COV2.S COVID-19 vaccine or a placebo. V usage is TRBV7-8 and J usage is TRBJ2-3; 8 nucleotides match TRBD2. The CDR3 DNA is TGTGCCAGCAGCCTAAGGACTAGCAGCACAGATACGCAGTATTTT. It encodes CASSLRTSSTDTQYF.